The entry that follows covers one T cell receptor (beta chain) sequence. This clone's antigen is unknown. No much larger clonotype is one base removed from it; base qualities were not supplied. This specimen's time point label, per the study, means: newly diagnosed, previously untreated cHL patient sample. To serve as a comparison group for the relapsed/refractory trial patients, PBMCs were sequenced from patients with newly diagnosed, previously untreated classical Hodgkin lymphoma. Peripheral blood was collected in 8 mL Vacutainer Cell Preparation Tubes, from which PBMCs were isolated by centrifugation and then cryopreserved. The Qiagen DNeasy kit was used to extract genomic DNA both from unsorted PBMCs and from the negatively selected CD4+ and CD8+ fractions. Amplification of TCR beta CDR3 regions was done by immunoSEQ multiplex PCR with primers that anneal to V and J segments. A synthetic immune receptor repertoire was used to minimize amplification bias, and any residual bias was removed computationally once sequencing was done. From the authors' description of their analysis: Custom Python scripts were used to quantify repertoire diversity as the Shannon entropy index. The unsorted, CD4+ and CD8+ repertoires were each analyzed separately, with the exception of combined analyses, where CD4+ and CD8+ sequences were merged in silico. The table comes from immuneACCESS by way of TCRdb, which keeps in-frame sequences with V and J called. Part of the clones is missing from these tables; in studies checked, under half for an unresolved V gene and the rest for unknown reasons. The V and J calls and the clone size are those of that table, but D and trimming were determined from the DNA. For this sample the table gives tens of thousands of clones, of which approximately 90% were detected only once. The ten biggest clones cover nearly 5% of the sample.

This sample was included in a study of PD-1 blockade in classical Hodgkin lymphoma (dated by TCRdb to 2018 to 2020). Study-wide context: The study used CyTOF and TCR beta sequencing to define a peripheral blood immune signature of response to PD-1 blockade in classical Hodgkin lymphoma. The investigation overall reported the following: Baseline TCR diversity was reported as lower in newly diagnosed patients than in healthy donors, and lower still in relapsed/refractory patients. The study covered only a single clinical trial cohort, and the causes of the repertoire differences, possibly disease activity or prior therapy, were still not defined.

According to the germline V gene (reference sequence), CDR1 reads MNHEY and CDR2 reads SMNVEV. The CDR3 runs 18 amino acids, cysteine and phenylalanine included. The DNA shown is the 54-base CDR3, in frame from base 1. V drops 1 base and J drops 4 bases, leaving 20 bases in between. Sequenced material: peripheral blood mononuclear cells (PBMCs). The chain is encoded by TRBV27 joined to TRBJ2-1; the D gene is possibly TRBD1 or TRBD2, with 6 bases matching each. The clonotype originates from a human donor with classical Hodgkin lymphoma. CDR3 region: CASSLLAGGGPLYNEQFF. The sequence in DNA is TGTGCCAGCAGTTTATTGGCCGGGGGCGGTCCCCTGTACAATGAGCAGTTCTTC.